This TCR beta chain was sequenced in a study of beta chain features in type 1 diabetes. Study-level results: Insertions at VDJ junctions were less frequent in type 1 diabetes patients. These patients also deleted more nucleotides at the same junctions. Whether TCRB rearrangement is influenced by HLA type went unresolved here.

Germline CDR1 is MNHNS and CDR2 is SASEGT. The ends were cut back, 3 bases at V and 3 bases at J, with 12 bases in the middle. This CDR3 is 14 amino acids long. This clone was recorded a few times. As yet, its antigen is unknown. Since all of the isolated RNA was reverse transcribed, expressed TCRB transcripts were what got sequenced. Produced via immunoSEQ multiplex PCR; TCRdb's table is partial and in-frame only. Among 900,000 or so clones, about 17% were seen once, and the ten largest hold 0.023%. Sequencing was carried out using naive CD4+ T cells from blood. The chain couples TRBV6-1 to TRBJ2-7; D gene uncertain. The source of this sequence is a woman aged 18 to 35 in good health. CDR3 loop: CASSDRPGLYEQYF. CDR3 nucleotide sequence: TGTGCCAGCAGTGACCGTCCGGGTCTCTACGAGCAGTACTTC.